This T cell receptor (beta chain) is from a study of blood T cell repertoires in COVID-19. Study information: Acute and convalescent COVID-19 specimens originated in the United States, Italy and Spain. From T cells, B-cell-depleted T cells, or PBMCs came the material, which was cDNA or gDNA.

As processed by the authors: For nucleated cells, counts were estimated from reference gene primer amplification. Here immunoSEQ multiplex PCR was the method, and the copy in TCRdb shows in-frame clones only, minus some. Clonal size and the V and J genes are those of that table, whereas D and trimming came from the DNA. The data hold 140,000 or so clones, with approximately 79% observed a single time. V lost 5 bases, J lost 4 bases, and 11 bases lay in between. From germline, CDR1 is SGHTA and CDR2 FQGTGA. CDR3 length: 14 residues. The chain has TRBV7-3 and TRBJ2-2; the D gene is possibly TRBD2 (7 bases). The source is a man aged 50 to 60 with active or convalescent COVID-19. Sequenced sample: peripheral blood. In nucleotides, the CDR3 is TGTGCCAGCAGCCGGGGGGCGACCACCGGGGAGCTGTTTTTT. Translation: CASSRGATTGELFF.